These 8 T cell receptor beta chains share one sample of origin, sequenced in a study of radiotherapy plus CTLA-4 blockade in lung cancer. The repertoire was sequenced with immunoSEQ multiplex PCR; TCRdb's copy has only in-frame clones and lacks some. The table has tens of thousands of clones, about 74% seen once. The specimen was peripheral blood, collected from a patient treated with radiotherapy plus ipilimumab. These receptor sequences come from a human donor with non-small cell lung cancer whose response to radiotherapy plus ipilimumab could not be evaluated.

Here the CDR3 reads CASSRGENTEAFF. CDR3 DNA sequence: TGTGCCAGCTCTCGAGGCGAGAACACTGAAGCTTTCTTT. The chain uses TRBV2 and TRBJ1-1; D remains ambiguous. The CDR3 covers 13 residues. Trimming removed 8 bases at V and 1 base at J, with 11 bases between. The germline V gene has CDR1 SNHLY and CDR2 FYNNEI.

This rearrangement joins TRBV14 to TRBJ1-4; D may be TRBD1 (5 bases). The germline CDR1 and CDR2 sequences are SGHDN and FVKESK. The CDR3 consists of 14 residues. Trimming pared 0 bases from V and 8 bases from J, leaving 10 bases between. CDR3 amino acids: CASSQDLQAEKLFF. CDR3 coding DNA: TGTGCCAGCAGCCAAGATCTACAGGCCGAAAAACTGTTTTTT.

This rearrangement joins TRBV18 to TRBJ1-1, with 8 bases lining up with TRBD1. After removal of 3 bases from V and 0 bases from J, the junction contained 0 bases not matched to a gene. The CDR3 covers 14 residues. From germline, CDR1 is KGHSH and CDR2 LQKENI. CDR3 residues: CASSPDRVNTEAFF. The CDR3 DNA reads as TGTGCCAGCTCACCGGACAGGGTGAACACTGAAGCTTTCTTT.

This sequence joins TRBV7-9 and TRBJ2-5; TRBD2 is a possible D gene (6 bases). Germline values: CDR1 SEHNR, CDR2 FQNEAQ (reference sequence). V was shortened by 5 bases and J by 7 bases, with 23 bases between the two germline ends. The CDR3 is made up of 16 amino acids. The CDR3 spells CASSVGAHPRRGTQYF. CDR3 nucleotides: TGTGCCAGCAGCGTCGGGGCGCACCCCCGGCGGGGGACCCAGTACTTC.

V and J are TRBV9 and TRBJ2-1; TRBD2 agrees at 12 bases. The CDR3 spans 15 residues. The germline V gene encodes CDR1 SGDLS and CDR2 YYNGEE. Trimming removed 3 bases from V and 5 bases from J; junction bases left unmatched: 3. The CDR3 spells CASSGLAGDHNEQFF. The CDR3 coding sequence is TGTGCCAGCAGCGGACTAGCGGGAGACCACAATGAGCAGTTCTTC.

The chain links TRBV5-1 to TRBJ2-2; possibly TRBD1 for D (7 bases). Trimming cost V 2 bases and J 2 bases, with 10 bases left between them. The CDR3 has 15 amino acids. CDR1 SGHRS and CDR2 YFSETQ come from the germline V gene. The CDR3 protein is CASSFGGGNTGELFF. CDR3 bases: TGCGCCAGCAGCTTTGGAGGGGGCAACACCGGGGAGCTGTTTTTT.

The rearrangement links TRBV5-1 to TRBJ2-4; 8 bases are shared with TRBD1. Germline V gene lookup returns CDR1 SGHRS and CDR2 YFSETQ. CDR3 length: 12 residues. V lost 2 bases and J lost 8; bases outside the gene matches: 0. As DNA, the CDR3 is TGCGCCAGCAGCTTACAGGGGGACATTCAGTACTTC. Residues: CASSLQGDIQYF.

The genes are TRBV28 and TRBJ1-5, with unresolved D. The CDR3 consists of 13 residues. The germline V and J ends were trimmed by 6 bases and 1 base, with 7 bases remaining between them. Germline CDR1 MDHEN, CDR2 SYDVKM. CDR3 bases: TGTGCCAGCAGCACTTTGAGCAATCAGCCCCAGCATTTT. Amino acids: CASSTLSNQPQHF.